This TCR beta chain was observed in a study of T cells in localized non-small cell lung cancer. CDR3 length: 15 residues. The V end lost 7 bases, the J end lost 0 bases, and 13 bases lay between the germline ends. The germline CDR1 and CDR2 sequences are SNHLY and FYNNEI. This clone was detected only a few times. The antigen is unknown. Sequenced by immunoSEQ multiplex PCR; TCRdb stores in-frame clones only, minus some. This table has about 1,500 clones, more than 25% appearing once. Overall study results and limits: Uninvolved adjacent lung showed higher T cell clonality than tumor. The study linked higher blood T cell density to longer overall survival. In adjacent lung, a median about 50 of the top 100 tumor clones were found.

V usage is TRBV2 and J usage is TRBJ1-5; a possible D gene is TRBD1 (5 bases). This material consisted of normal lung tissue next to the tumor, taken before any cancer treatment. This receptor was obtained from a man between 40 and 75 years old with stage II squamous cell lung carcinoma. As DNA, the CDR3 is TGTGCCAGCAACCGACGACAGAATAGCAATCAGCCCCAGCATTTT. Protein product: CASNRRQNSNQPQHF.